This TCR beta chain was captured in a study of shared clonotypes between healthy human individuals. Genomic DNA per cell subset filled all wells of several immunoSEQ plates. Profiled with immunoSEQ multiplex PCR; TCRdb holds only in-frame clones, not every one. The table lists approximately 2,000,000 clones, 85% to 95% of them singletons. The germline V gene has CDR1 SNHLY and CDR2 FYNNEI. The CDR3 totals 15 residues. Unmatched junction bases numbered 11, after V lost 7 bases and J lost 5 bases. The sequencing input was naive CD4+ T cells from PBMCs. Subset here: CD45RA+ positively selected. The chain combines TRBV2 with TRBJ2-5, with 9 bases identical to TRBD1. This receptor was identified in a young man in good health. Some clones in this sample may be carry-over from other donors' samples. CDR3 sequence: CASTSGDRVRETQYF. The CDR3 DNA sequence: TGTGCCAGCACGTCCGGGGACAGGGTGAGGGAGACCCAGTACTTC.